This T cell receptor beta chain was found in a study of vaccination effects on CD4 cells after COVID-19. Study overall: Peptides at approximately 10 ug/ml and IL-2 at about 9.2 IU/ml were added to approximately 2 million PBMC per well. Study outcomes and limitations: After vaccination of healthy people, only 1 of 255 vaccine-induced clones cross-reacted with common cold coronaviruses. Clones of infection and vaccine origin contracted markedly late after vaccination.

Regarding this clone: Its antigen is as yet unknown.

Using immunoSEQ multiplex PCR, the repertoire was profiled, and TCRdb retains in-frame clones only, with some absent. The repertoire has 37,000 or so clones, 65% to 75% of them found once; the top ten carry under 10%. The V end was cut by 3 bases, the J end by 15 bases, with 13 bases between. This CDR3 has 11 residues. Germline loops: CDR1 SGHDN, CDR2 FVKESK. CD4+ T cells were isolated after around 10 days of culture. Everyone in the study got two shots of either the BNT162b2 or mRNA-1273 vaccine. The rearrangement joins TRBV14 to TRBJ2-3; D is unresolved. The TCR comes from a human donor who received a COVID-19 vaccine. Sequencing was performed on CD4+ T cells from PBMCs cultured without peptide, taken after COVID-19 vaccination. Here the CDR3 reads CASSQWSVRYF. CDR3 in DNA: TGTGCCAGCAGCCAGTGGAGTGTTCGCTATTTT.